The 13 T cell receptor beta chains listed next were all sequenced from one sample in a study of identifying expanded T cells in peripheral blood. TCRdb's copy holds only in-frame clones and misses some; the assay was immunoSEQ multiplex PCR. The sample lists about 98,000 clones, around 89% occurring once. Sequenced material: blood. These receptors all stem from a person between 18 and 75 years old in good health.

This clone was found once. The chain links TRBV25-1 to TRBJ2-5, with 7 bases identical to TRBD2. The CDR3 loop spans 14 amino acids. V lost 3 bases and J lost 3; bases outside the gene matches: 4. CDR1 is MGHDK and CDR2 is SYGVNS in the germline V gene. CDR3 in DNA: TGTGCCAGCAGTGAGATCAGCGGGAAAGAGACCCAGTACTTC. This gives the protein CASSEISGKETQYF.

V usage is TRBV30 and J usage is TRBJ2-5; 7 bases map to TRBD2. The CDR3 has 15 residues. Trimming took 3 bases from V and 2 from J; bases not matched to a gene: 9. The germline CDR1 and CDR2 sequences are GTSNPN and SVGIG (reference sequence). The CDR3 bases are TGTGCCTGGAGGGACCGGGACTACCCTCAAGAGACCCAGTACTTC. It yields the protein CAWRDRDYPQETQYF.

The CDR3: CASRAGILSYEQYF. Here the CDR3 DNA reads TGTGCCAGCAGGGCAGGGATCCTGTCCTACGAGCAGTACTTC. The V and J genes are TRBV2 and TRBJ2-7, with D tentatively TRBD1 (5 bases). Trimming left V 6 bases short and J 1 base short, with 13 bases between. CDR3 length: 14 amino acids. Germline V CDR1 and CDR2: SNHLY, FYNNEI.

The V gene is TRBV6-1, the J gene TRBJ2-7; D possibly corresponds to TRBD1 (5 bases). From germline, CDR1 is MNHNS and CDR2 SASEGT. The CDR3 loop spans 12 amino acids. Trimming shortened V by 6 bases and J by 5 bases, and 11 bases separated the two germline ends. CDR3 nucleotide sequence: TGTGCCAGCAGGGTGACAGTTGACGAGCAGTACTTC. As protein: CASRVTVDEQYF.

The genes are TRBV5-1 and TRBJ2-3; D not resolved. Trimming took 0 bases from V and 6 from J, leaving 14 bases between them. Germline V CDR1 and CDR2: SGHRS, YFSETQ. The CDR3 loop spans 15 amino acids. This chain's CDR3 is CASSLAEVGMDTQYF. Written as DNA, the CDR3 is TGCGCCAGCAGCTTGGCCGAGGTGGGAATGGATACGCAGTATTTT.

This clone was seen only a few times. The chain is built from TRBV19 and TRBJ2-2, with unresolved D. The CDR3 totals 12 residues. The germline V gene encodes CDR1 LNHDA and CDR2 SQIVND (reference sequence). The V gene lost 1 base and the J gene lost 7 bases, with 4 bases spanning the gap. DNA for the CDR3: TGTGCCAGTAGTATAGTAGACGGGGAGCTGTTTTTT. Translated: CASSIVDGELFF.

The chain is built from TRBV11-2 and TRBJ2-5; D gene uncertain. V shed 5 bases and J shed 0 bases, with 1 base lying between them. The CDR3 totals 11 residues. CDR1 is SGHAT and CDR2 is FQNNGV in the germline V gene. CDR3 sequence (DNA): TGTGCCAGCAGCAACCAAGAGACCCAGTACTTC. Translating gives CASSNQETQYF.

The chain couples TRBV29-1 to TRBJ2-3, with D perhaps matching TRBD1 (6 bases). CDR1 and CDR2 from the germline V gene are SQVTM and ANQGSEA. The CDR3 is 14 amino acids. V lost 5 bases, J lost 8 bases, and 20 bases lay in between. The CDR3 bases are TGCAGCGTTAGGCCAGAGGGACACACCGGTACGCAGTATTTT. This gives the protein CSVRPEGHTGTQYF.

The table lists this clone with a count of one. The V and J genes are TRBV7-2 and TRBJ1-3; D not certain. Germline V gene lookup returns CDR1 SGHTA and CDR2 FQGNSA. This CDR3 has 15 amino acids. V was clipped by 5 bases and J by 4 bases, with 15 bases between them. Here the CDR3 reads CASSRDLRSGNTIYF. CDR3 in DNA: TGTGCCAGCAGCAGAGACCTCAGATCAGGAAACACCATATATTTT.

The chain combines TRBV7-9 with TRBJ1-6, with 7 bases lining up with TRBD1. CDR3 length: 14 residues. V trimming: 5 bases; J trimming: 7 bases; junction bases outside the gene matches: 5. From germline, CDR1 is SEHNR and CDR2 FQNEAQ (reference sequence). The CDR3 region is CASSLTGVNSPLHF. The CDR3 DNA is TGTGCCAGCAGCCTAACAGGGGTGAATTCACCCCTCCACTTT.

The J gene is TRBJ2-5, the V gene TRBV29-1, with TRBD1 matching over 8 bases. With V trimmed by 3 bases and J by 5 bases, 8 bases remained unmatched. The germline V gene encodes CDR1 SQVTM and CDR2 ANQGSEA. CDR3 length equals 14 residues. CDR3 bases: TGCAGCGTTGACAGATCCAGGGGGCAGGAGACCCAGTACTTC. Its protein product is CSVDRSRGQETQYF.

The CDR3 here is CASSFDGAGNQPQHF. DNA of the CDR3: TGTGCCAGCAGCTTTGACGGCGCGGGCAATCAGCCCCAGCATTTT. The J gene is TRBJ1-5, the V gene TRBV5-5; D remains ambiguous. V dropped 2 bases and J dropped 2 bases, with 11 bases sitting between them. The CDR3 runs 15 residues. Germline V gene sequence: CDR1 SGHKS, CDR2 YYEKEE (reference sequence).

This clone was recorded a few times. The chain is built from TRBV6-5 and TRBJ1-2; TRBD1 aligns across 8 bases. V lost 9 bases, J lost 8 bases, and 8 bases stayed unmatched. This CDR3 has 12 amino acids. CDR1 is MNHEY, CDR2 SVGAGI, per germline. CDR3 in DNA: TGTGCCAGTAAGACAGGGGATCGCGGCTACACCTTC. This codes for CASKTGDRGYTF.